Presented here are 13 T cell receptor beta chains from one specimen sequenced in a study of blood T cell repertoires in COVID-19. Clones were sequenced by immunoSEQ multiplex PCR, and TCRdb holds only the in-frame ones, with some missing. The sample contains under 250,000 clones, around 85% of which appear only once. The sample comprised peripheral blood. These receptors all stem from a man aged 80 or over with acute or convalescent COVID-19.

Here the CDR3 DNA reads TGCGCCAGCAGCCCGGGGACAGGCTACTATAATTCACCCCTCCACTTT. Translation: CASSPGTGYYNSPLHF. The V and J genes are TRBV5-1 and TRBJ1-6, with TRBD1 matching over 8 bases. V dropped 4 bases and J dropped 3; count of bases not matched to a gene: 6. This CDR3 is 16 amino acids long. Germline CDR1 is SGHRS and CDR2 is YFSETQ.

The chain employs TRBV29-1 and TRBJ1-4; 12 bases fit TRBD1. Germline CDR1 reads SQVTM; CDR2 reads ANQGSEA. The CDR3 totals 13 residues. The ends lost 6 bases at V and 8 bases at J; junction bases unmatched: 4. The CDR3 protein is CSVGQGAREKLFF. In nucleotides, the CDR3 is TGCAGCGTGGGACAGGGGGCAAGGGAAAAACTGTTTTTT.

The CDR3 DNA reads as TGTGCCACCAGTGACCCCAGACGGACCGAGGGTAGCACAGATACGCAGTATTTT. Its translation: CATSDPRRTEGSTDTQYF. The chain employs TRBV24-1 and TRBJ2-3; possibly TRBD2 for D (5 bases). The CDR3 totals 18 residues. Germline CDR1 reads KGHDR; CDR2 reads SFDVKD. The V and J ends lost 4 bases and 0 bases respectively, with 19 bases between them.

This chain's CDR3 is CASSSGGHPRTDTQYF. For the CDR3, the DNA is TGTGCCAGCTCTTCAGGTGGACATCCACGGACAGATACGCAGTATTTT. The chain links TRBV28 to TRBJ2-3; possible D gene TRBD1, 5 bases. Germline loops: CDR1 MDHEN, CDR2 SYDVKM. The CDR3 consists of 16 residues. V was clipped by 8 bases and J by 3 bases, with 21 bases between them.

V usage is TRBV5-4 and J usage is TRBJ1-6; 7 positions match TRBD1. V gave up 4 bases and J gave up 7 bases; unmatched junction bases: 14. CDR3 length: 17 amino acids. Germline V gene sequence: CDR1 SGHNT, CDR2 YYREEE (reference sequence). As DNA, the CDR3 is TGTGCCAGCAGCCGTGACAGGGATTGGTCCCAAAATTCACCCCTCCACTTT. Its protein is CASSRDRDWSQNSPLHF. The variable domain in full, with the rest retrieved from reference TRBV5-4 and TRBJ1-6, is ETGVTQSPTHLIKTRGQQVTLRCSSQSGHNTVSWYQQALGQGPQFIFQYYREEENGRGNFPPRFSGLQFPNYSSELNVNALELDDSALYLCASSRDRDWSQNSPLHFGNGTRLTVT.

The chain carries TRBV21-1 and TRBJ2-1; TRBD2, the table's D call, lacks a check against the DNA. TRBV21-1 is designated a pseudogene. CDR3 size: 18 residues. CDR3 bases: TGTGCCAGCAGCAAAGCGAAGCGGGACCCCAGCTCCTACAATGAGCAGTTCTTC. It codes for CASSKAKRDPSSYNEQFF.

This rearrangement joins TRBV4-1 to TRBJ2-7, with D possibly being TRBD2 (6 bases). The CDR3 covers 17 residues. With 4 bases removed from V and 0 bases from J, the gap between germline ends came to 19 bases. Germline values: CDR1 MGHRA, CDR2 YSYEKL. DNA for the CDR3: TGCGCCAGCAGCCTTTCCGTTACCGGGACTTTCTCCTACGAGCAGTACTTC. This codes for CASSLSVTGTFSYEQYF.

This chain uses TRBV18 with TRBJ1-3, with TRBD1 matching 9 bases. Trimming removed 1 base from V and 3 bases from J; junction bases left unmatched: 7. This CDR3 has 17 residues. Germline V gives CDR1 KGHSH, CDR2 LQKENI. The CDR3 sequence: CASSPRMWDRVGNTIYF. CDR3 coding DNA: TGTGCCAGCTCACCACGTATGTGGGACAGGGTTGGAAACACCATATATTTT.

This clone has only one observation. This chain connects TRBV5-5 to TRBJ2-3, with D perhaps matching TRBD2 (6 bases). The CDR3 is 16 amino acids. Germline CDR1 is SGHKS and CDR2 is YYEKEE (reference sequence). Trimming left V 6 bases short and J 2 bases short, with 19 bases between. CDR3 bases: TGTGCCAGCATTCCCTCGGGTAGCGGCAACACAGATACGCAGTATTTT. It translates to CASIPSGSGNTDTQYF. Complete variable domain (other parts from reference TRBV5-5 and TRBJ2-3): DAGVTQSPTHLIKTRGQQVTLRCSPISGHKSVSWYQQVLGQGPQFIFQYYEKEERGRGNFPDRFSARQFPNYSSELNVNALLLGDSALYLCASIPSGSGNTDTQYFGPGTRLTVL.

V gene TRBV30 combines with J gene TRBJ2-5; D might be TRBD2 (5 bases). The germline V gene encodes CDR1 GTSNPN and CDR2 SVGIG (reference sequence). This CDR3 is 15 amino acids long. Deletions cut 0 bases from V and 4 bases from J, with 15 bases between. CDR3 DNA: TGTGCCTGGAGTGTAAAAGGAGCGGTCTTAGAGACCCAGTACTTC. Translated: CAWSVKGAVLETQYF.

V gene TRBV5-6 combines with J gene TRBJ2-7, with 7 bases matching TRBD2. Germline-derived CDR1 and CDR2 are SGHDT and YYEEEE. Unmatched junction bases numbered 5, after V lost 2 bases and J lost 0 bases. This CDR3 has 15 residues. CDR3 residues: CASSFRGGNSYEQYF. CDR3 nucleotides: TGTGCCAGCAGCTTTCGCGGGGGAAACTCCTACGAGCAGTACTTC.

In this sample, this clone turned up a few times. This chain uses TRBV6-5 with TRBJ2-7; 8 nucleotides match TRBD1. Germline V CDR1 and CDR2: MNHEY, SVGAGI. V lost 0 bases and J lost 5; bases outside the gene matches: 3. There are 14 residues in the CDR3. CDR3: CASSYSDRGHEQYF. The CDR3, as DNA: TGTGCCAGCAGTTACTCTGACAGGGGTCACGAGCAGTACTTC.

This clone was picked up a small number of times. V is TRBV27 and J is TRBJ2-3; no firm D call. The germline CDR1 and CDR2 sequences are MNHEY and SMNVEV (reference sequence). Trimming pared 3 bases from V and 2 bases from J, leaving 6 bases between. This CDR3 is built from 13 residues. CDR3 residues: CASSFQSTDTQYF. The CDR3 DNA follows: TGTGCCAGCAGTTTCCAGTCCACAGATACGCAGTATTTT.